These 23 T cell receptor beta chains share one sample of origin, sequenced in a study of shared clonotypes between healthy human individuals. Clones were sequenced by immunoSEQ multiplex PCR, and TCRdb holds only the in-frame ones, with some missing. The top ten clones hold around 0.13% of a sample with a few million clones, 90% to 97% of them seen once. Sequencing was carried out using naive CD4+ T cells sorted from blood. Subset here: CD45RA+ positively selected. These receptors were taken from a man aged 18 to 29 in good health.

Details on this clone: This sample also contains other DNA sequences that code for the same CDR3. The chain combines TRBV19 with TRBJ1-1; D may be TRBD1 (5 bases). The germline gives CDR1 LNHDA, CDR2 SQIVND (reference sequence). The CDR3 extends over 13 amino acids. Trimming took 3 bases from V and 1 from J, leaving 6 bases between them. The CDR3 region has the DNA TGTGCCAGTAGTATGGGGCGGAACACTGAAGCTTTCTTT. Its protein is CASSMGRNTEAFF.

The chain uses TRBV15 and TRBJ1-1; D is possibly TRBD1 (6 bases). The germline V gene encodes CDR1 LNHNV and CDR2 YYDKDF (reference sequence). CDR3 size: 13 residues. Between the trimmed V and J ends, which lost 5 bases and 1 base, there was a span of 8 bases. The DNA for the CDR3 is TGTGCCACCAGCGCGGACAGGAACACTGAAGCTTTCTTT. Translated, it gives CATSADRNTEAFF.

The V call is TRBV2, the J call TRBJ2-1, with TRBD2 matching 7 bases. V gave up 8 bases and J gave up 1 base; unmatched junction bases: 5. The germline V gene has CDR1 SNHLY and CDR2 FYNNEI. The CDR3 totals 14 residues. This CDR3 is CASASGGSYNEQFF. The CDR3 DNA is TGTGCCAGCGCCTCCGGGGGGTCCTACAATGAGCAGTTCTTC. The full variable domain, with the rest looked up from reference TRBV2 and TRBJ2-1, is EPEVTQTPSHQVTQMGQEVILRCVPISNHLYFYWYRQILGQKVEFLVSFYNNEISEKSEIFDDQFSVERPDGSNFTLKIRSTKLEDSAMYFCASASGGSYNEQFFGPGTRLTVL.

The genes are TRBV11-2 and TRBJ1-1; 8 bases are a match to TRBD1. After removal of 3 bases from V and 8 bases from J, the junction contained 5 bases not matched to a gene. The CDR3 consists of 13 residues. Germline V gene data show CDR1 as SGHAT and CDR2 as FQNNGV. The CDR3 DNA reads TGTGCCAGCAGCTTCTATGGACAGGGAGAAGCTTTCTTT. It translates to CASSFYGQGEAFF.

The chain is built from TRBV19 and TRBJ2-5; 7 bases are shared with TRBD2. The CDR3 runs to 16 residues. V trimming: 6 bases; J trimming: 5 bases; junction bases outside the gene matches: 15. From germline, CDR1 is LNHDA and CDR2 SQIVND (reference sequence). DNA of the CDR3: TGTGCCAGTAGCCTTTATGTTTGGGAGGGCCGGGAGACCCAGTACTTC. Encoded protein: CASSLYVWEGRETQYF.

The chain combines TRBV4-1 with TRBJ2-3; 13 positions match TRBD2. The trim removed 1 base at V and 4 bases at J, leaving 8 bases unmatched. The CDR3 length is 18 residues. CDR1 and CDR2 from the germline V gene are MGHRA and YSYEKL. CDR3 sequence reads: CASSQGFGLAGAADTQYF. CDR3 nucleotide sequence: TGCGCCAGCAGCCAAGGTTTTGGACTAGCGGGAGCCGCAGATACGCAGTATTTT.

This clone was observed a single time. The V gene is TRBV5-1, the J gene TRBJ1-4; TRBD1 is a possible D gene (6 bases). Germline V gene data show CDR1 as SGHRS and CDR2 as YFSETQ. The CDR3 loop spans 14 amino acids. Trimming took 0 bases from V and 8 from J, leaving 11 bases between them. The CDR3 is CASSLAGAAEKLFF. As DNA, the CDR3 is TGCGCCAGCAGCTTGGCAGGGGCTGCAGAAAAACTGTTTTTT.

CDR3 sequence (DNA): TGTGCCAGCAGCCCCCAAGCGGGAGGGGGAGGGACGCAGTATTTT. Translated, it gives CASSPQAGGGGTQYF. This chain connects TRBV7-2 to TRBJ2-3; TRBD2 matches 10 bases. This CDR3 has 15 residues. In germline, CDR1 is SGHTA, CDR2 FQGNSA. Trimming removed 5 bases from V and 9 bases from J; junction bases left unmatched: 11.

The chain links TRBV4-1 to TRBJ1-2; a weak D match, TRBD1 (5 bases). CDR1 is MGHRA and CDR2 is YSYEKL in the germline V gene. Trimming removed 2 bases at V and 3 bases at J, with 16 bases between. The CDR3 length is 16 residues. CDR3 DNA sequence: TGCGCCAGCAGCCAACCCCAGGGTCCATTGGACTATGGCTACACCTTC. It specifies CASSQPQGPLDYGYTF.

V is TRBV14 and J is TRBJ2-3; TRBD2 aligns across 8 bases. The V gene end was trimmed by 1 base and the J gene end by 2 bases; junction bases not matched to a gene: 5. CDR1 and CDR2 from the germline V gene are SGHDN and FVKESK. The CDR3 is made up of 16 amino acids. DNA for the CDR3: TGTGCCAGCAGCCAAGCCGGGGGGGGGAACACAGATACGCAGTATTTT. Encoded protein: CASSQAGGGNTDTQYF.

This clone was recorded only once. The same CDR3 also results from other DNA sequences found in this sample. The chain carries TRBV5-1 and TRBJ2-7, with 12 bases identical to TRBD1. Germline trimming cut 3 bases from V and 7 bases from J; bases unmatched to any gene: 5. The CDR3 extends over 14 amino acids. Germline V gene sequence: CDR1 SGHRS, CDR2 YFSETQ. In DNA, the CDR3 is TGCGCCAGCAGCTCGGGACAGGGGGCGGGTGAGCAGTACTTC. Its translation: CASSSGQGAGEQYF. Together with reference TRBV5-1 and TRBJ2-7, the CDR3 gives the full variable domain: KAGVTQTPRYLIKTRGQQVTLSCSPISGHRSVSWYQQTPGQGLQFLFEYFSETQRNKGNFPGRFSGRQFSNSRSEMNVSTLELGDSALYLCASSSGQGAGEQYFGPGTRLTVT.

The chain recombines TRBV6-5 with TRBJ2-3; possible D gene TRBD2, 5 bases. V was clipped by 6 bases and J by 0 bases, with 13 bases between them. CDR3 length: 15 amino acids. Germline V gene sequence: CDR1 MNHEY, CDR2 SVGAGI. DNA of the CDR3: TGTGCCAGCAGCCGGCGAGGCGGGAGCACAGATACGCAGTATTTT. Translated: CASSRRGGSTDTQYF.

This clone has just one count. CDR3: CASSLRGVTGGILLLAKNIQYF. The CDR3 DNA sequence: TGCGCCAGCAGCTTAAGAGGAGTTACAGGGGGCATCCTTTTACTAGCCAAAAACATTCAGTACTTC. The chain is built from TRBV5-1 and TRBJ2-4; 9 bases map to TRBD1. This CDR3 contains 22 residues. Germline loops: CDR1 SGHRS, CDR2 YFSETQ. Unmatched junction bases numbered 21, after V lost 2 bases and J lost 0 bases.

The J gene is TRBJ2-7, the V gene TRBV10-1, with D unclear. V dropped 2 bases and J dropped 2 bases, with 13 bases sitting between them. The length of the CDR3 is 15 residues. The germline V gene encodes CDR1 WNHNN and CDR2 SYGVQD (reference sequence). The CDR3 protein is CASSEHSGGPYEQYF. The CDR3 bases are TGCGCCAGCAGTGAGCACTCTGGTGGACCCTACGAGCAGTACTTC.

This chain joins TRBV7-2 and TRBJ2-1; D is unclear. Trimming took off 6 bases at V and 8 bases at J, with 23 bases between the two ends. The CDR3 runs to 16 residues. The germline gives CDR1 SGHTA, CDR2 FQGNSA. The CDR3: CASRSSQKPPSHEQFF. CDR3 in DNA: TGTGCCAGCAGGTCCTCACAAAAGCCCCCCAGTCATGAGCAGTTCTTC. Full variable domain (outside the CDR3, taken from reference TRBV7-2 and TRBJ2-1): GAGVSQSPSNKVTEKGKDVELRCDPISGHTALYWYRQSLGQGLEFLIYFQGNSAPDKSGLPSDRFSAERTGGSVSTLTIQRTQQEDSAVYLCASRSSQKPPSHEQFFGPGTRLTVL.

The chain couples TRBV5-1 to TRBJ2-2; TRBD2 agrees at 10 bases. Germline V lookup: CDR1 SGHRS, CDR2 YFSETQ. V dropped 4 bases and J dropped 0; count of bases not matched to a gene: 6. The CDR3 length is 17 residues. The CDR3 reads CASSTRLAGANTGELFF. The CDR3, as DNA: TGCGCCAGCAGCACTAGGCTAGCGGGGGCGAACACCGGGGAGCTGTTTTTT.

The chain uses TRBV5-6 and TRBJ1-2, with TRBD1 as a possible D gene (5 bases). From germline, CDR1 is SGHDT and CDR2 YYEEEE. The CDR3 totals 15 residues. With 0 bases removed from V and 2 bases from J, the gap between germline ends came to 11 bases. CDR3 in DNA: TGTGCCAGCAGCTTGGAAGGGGACCCAAACTATGGCTACACCTTC. It is translated as CASSLEGDPNYGYTF.

The chain links TRBV5-4 to TRBJ2-1; weak D call: TRBD2 (6 bases). CDR3 length: 16 amino acids. V lost 3 bases and J lost 9, with 22 bases in between. Germline V CDR1 and CDR2: SGHNT, YYREEE (reference sequence). CDR3 sequence: CASSSAGPSPLGEQFF. The CDR3 nucleotides read TGTGCCAGCAGCTCGGCGGGGCCCTCTCCTCTCGGTGAGCAGTTCTTC.

V gene TRBV5-3 combines with J gene TRBJ1-6; D possibly corresponds to TRBD1 (5 bases). TRBV5-3 is an open reading frame, and its role is uncertain. The CDR3 is made up of 17 amino acids. V lost 4 bases to trimming and J lost 3 bases, with 17 bases between them. In nucleotides, the CDR3 is TGTGCCAGAAGCCCTCGGAGGGGCGGCATCTATAATTCACCCCTCCACTTT. It codes for CARSPRRGGIYNSPLHF.

This clone was seen a single time. This chain joins TRBV4-3 and TRBJ2-5; 7 bases line up with TRBD1. J was trimmed by 3 bases and V by 0 bases; bases with no gene match: 7. Looked up from germline, CDR1 is LGHNA and CDR2 is YSLEER. This CDR3 contains 16 residues. CDR3 region: CASSQDYMTGKETQYF. The CDR3 DNA reads as TGCGCCAGCAGCCAAGATTATATGACAGGGAAAGAGACCCAGTACTTC.

This clone occurred once. This sequence joins TRBV2 and TRBJ1-2; D gene unclear. This CDR3 has 13 amino acids. CDR1 and CDR2 from the germline V gene are SNHLY and FYNNEI. Deletions cut 5 bases from V and 1 base from J, with 8 bases between. In DNA, the CDR3 is TGTGCCAGCAGTAGCTGGGGTAACTATGGCTACACCTTC. It is translated as CASSSWGNYGYTF. Full variable domain (rest looked up from reference TRBV2 and TRBJ1-2): EPEVTQTPSHQVTQMGQEVILRCVPISNHLYFYWYRQILGQKVEFLVSFYNNEISEKSEIFDDQFSVERPDGSNFTLKIRSTKLEDSAMYFCASSSWGNYGYTFGSGTRLTVV.

This clone is a singleton in its sample. Other DNA variants within this sample encode the same CDR3. The chain couples TRBV28 to TRBJ2-7; perhaps TRBD2 as D (6 bases). The germline CDR1 and CDR2 sequences are MDHEN and SYDVKM. The CDR3 sequence is 13 residues long. The V end was cut by 5 bases, the J end by 4 bases, with 12 bases between. In nucleotides, the CDR3 is TGTGCCAGCAGTCGCCCGGGGGTATACGAGCAGTACTTC. Translating gives CASSRPGVYEQYF.

The CDR3 DNA follows: TGTGCCAGCAGCCCCCGGACTGGAGATACGCAGTATTTT. Its protein is CASSPRTGDTQYF. The chain links TRBV11-2 to TRBJ2-3, with a tentative D call TRBD2 (5 bases). The length of the CDR3 is 13 residues. Trimming cost V 5 bases and J 5 bases, with 11 bases left between them. Germline CDR1 reads SGHAT; CDR2 reads FQNNGV.